The 27 T cell receptor beta chains given below trace back to one sample, sequenced in a study of blood T cells in healthy people across ages. A J-beta primer mix and a sample-barcoded 5' primer were used in a second PCR of roughly 6 to 11 cycles. TCRdb re-derived calls from the 5' RACE reads in MiXCR, one entry per CDR3 protein. Of 550,000 to 600,000 distinct CDR3 sequences detected, approximately 30% appear once; the ten largest clones hold roughly 18%. Sequencing was carried out using blood. The receptor source for this set is a woman in her 70s in good health.

The CDR3 coding sequence is TGTGCCACCTGCGACCTTCGGTCTGAGCAGTTCTTC. It codes for CATCDLRSEQFF. The chain recombines TRBV24-1 with TRBJ2-1; D not resolved. The CDR3 spans 12 residues. V lost 9 bases and J 9 bases, leaving 14 bases between the germline ends. Germline values: CDR1 KGHDR, CDR2 SFDVKD.

This clonotype has more than one count but fewer than ten. V and J are TRBV4-3 and TRBJ2-5; D may match TRBD1 or TRBD2 (5 bases each). This CDR3 spans 17 amino acids. Germline CDR1 is LGHNA and CDR2 is YSLEER. The V gene lost 0 bases and the J gene lost 3 bases, with 17 bases spanning the gap. The CDR3 DNA sequence: TGCGCCAGCAGCCAAGATTACAGGCTAGCTTTAGAAGAGACCCAGTACTTC. Protein: CASSQDYRLALEETQYF.

In this sample, this clonotype turned up a few times. V and J are TRBV6-5 and TRBJ1-2, with D unresolved. Germline assignment: CDR1 MNHEY and CDR2 SVGAGI. Trimming took off 2 bases at V and 4 bases at J, with 8 bases between the two ends. The CDR3 is 13 residues long. CDR3: CASSYGQSYGYTF. In DNA, the CDR3 is TGTGCCAGCAGTTACGGGCAGAGCTATGGCTACACCTTC.

This clonotype showed up many times. The J gene is TRBJ1-6, the V gene TRBV6-2 or TRBV6-3; D not certain. In germline, CDR1 is MNHEY, CDR2 SVGEGT. The CDR3 spans 12 residues. Deletions cut 4 bases from V and 7 bases from J, with 5 bases between. The CDR3 spells CASSFGNSPLHF. The CDR3 coding sequence is TGTGCCAGCAGTTTCGGGAATTCACCCCTCCACTTT.

The chain carries TRBV9 and TRBJ2-1; 11 nucleotides match TRBD2. V was pared by 2 bases and J by 8 bases, with 9 bases of the junction left unmatched. Germline V gene sequence: CDR1 SGDLS, CDR2 YYNGEE. This CDR3 comprises 16 residues. CDR3 nucleotide sequence: TGTGCCAGCAGCGTCCGACTAGCGGGGTTAGCCGATGAGCAGTTCTTC. Translating it yields CASSVRLAGLADEQFF.

The J gene is TRBJ2-7, the V gene TRBV3-1; D is ambiguous. The germline V gene encodes CDR1 LGHDT and CDR2 YNNKEL (reference sequence). V dropped 1 base and J dropped 2 bases, with 6 bases sitting between them. The CDR3 has 13 amino acids. CDR3 amino acids: CASSQGRPYEQYF. CDR3 sequence (DNA): TGTGCCAGCAGCCAAGGGAGACCCTACGAGCAGTACTTC.

This chain's CDR3 is CATSRGGQGANGYTF. The CDR3 coding sequence is TGTGCCACCAGCAGAGGTGGACAGGGGGCTAATGGCTACACCTTC. This chain joins TRBV15 and TRBJ1-2; TRBD1 aligns across 11 bases. This CDR3 has 15 amino acids. The germline V gene has CDR1 LNHNV and CDR2 YYDKDF (reference sequence). Losses at the gene ends were 1 base for V and 6 bases for J; bases not matched to a gene: 4.

This chain links TRBV5-1 with TRBJ2-1; 13 nucleotides agree with TRBD2. TRBJ2-7 matches the DNA end more closely, so the J call is doubtful. The germline gives CDR1 SGHRS, CDR2 YFSETQ. The CDR3 is 15 residues long. CDR3 sequence reads: CASSTQGTSGKEQYF. CDR3 sequence (DNA): TGCGCCAGCAGCACGCAAGGGACTAGCGGGAAGGAGCAGTACTTC.

CDR3 sequence: CSASPSGGTQFF. The CDR3 region has the DNA TGCAGTGCTAGTCCTAGCGGGGGGACTCAGTTCTTC. This rearrangement joins TRBV20-1 to TRBJ2-1; 11 bases fit TRBD2. The CDR3 totals 12 residues. Germline values: CDR1 DFQATT, CDR2 SNEGSKA (reference sequence). V shed 3 bases and J 13 bases; nucleotides not matched to a gene: 5.

This sequence joins TRBV20-1 and TRBJ1-1, with TRBD1 matching 7 bases. The V gene end was trimmed by 5 bases and the J gene end by 7 bases; junction bases not matched to a gene: 10. The CDR3 totals 13 residues. The germline V gene encodes CDR1 DFQATT and CDR2 SNEGSKA (reference sequence). CDR3 loop: CSADLTGKGEAFF. The CDR3 coding sequence is TGCAGTGCTGACTTGACAGGGAAAGGTGAAGCTTTCTTT.

This clonotype was seen a handful of times. Relative to the germline gene, one junction end is altered; a read error may explain this. V is TRBV10-3 and J is TRBJ1-2, with D perhaps TRBD1 (6 bases). From germline, CDR1 is ENHRY and CDR2 SYGVKD. This CDR3 contains 15 residues. The CDR3 reads CAINEGGSGVYGYTF. CDR3 DNA sequence: TGTGCCATCAATGAGGGGGGCTCGGGGGTCTATGGCTACACCTTC.

This clonotype was observed a handful of times. The chain links TRBV5-1 to TRBJ2-2; the match to TRBD2 covers 7 bases. The CDR3 spans 15 residues. Germline values: CDR1 SGHRS, CDR2 YFSETQ. With V trimmed by 2 bases and J by 3 bases, 4 bases remained unmatched. The CDR3 is CASSFASGDTGELFF. The DNA for the CDR3 is TGCGCCAGCAGCTTCGCTAGCGGTGACACCGGGGAGCTGTTTTTT.

This clonotype was counted only a few times. This sequence joins TRBV7-9 and TRBJ2-2; D gene ambiguous. CDR1 and CDR2 from the germline V gene are SEHNR and FQNEAQ (reference sequence). This CDR3 has 13 residues. V lost 5 bases, J lost 5 bases, and 9 bases lay in between. The CDR3, as DNA: TGTGCCAGCAGCGCCGTGGGGACCGGGGAGCTGTTTTTT. Its protein is CASSAVGTGELFF.

The chain couples TRBV3-1 to TRBJ1-2; 7 bases match TRBD1. This CDR3 is built from 19 residues. The V and J ends lost 4 bases and 0 bases, in that order; junction bases with no gene match: 17. The germline V gene encodes CDR1 LGHDT and CDR2 YNNKEL (reference sequence). The CDR3 region is CASSPLAIGAGQTNYGYTF. CDR3 DNA: TGTGCCAGCAGCCCCCTTGCGATAGGAGCGGGACAGACTAACTATGGCTACACCTTC.

This clonotype turned up a few times. The V and J genes are TRBV6-2 or TRBV6-3 and TRBJ2-5, with D maybe TRBD2 (6 bases). V was clipped by 10 bases and J by 2 bases, with 14 bases between them. The germline V gene has CDR1 MNHEY and CDR2 SVGEGT. This CDR3 has 13 residues. Here the CDR3 DNA reads TGTGCCACCAAAAACGGGGGTCAAGAGACCCAGTACTTC. Translated, it gives CATKNGGQETQYF.

The chain employs TRBV12-5 and TRBJ2-5; the match to TRBD2 covers 11 bases. The trim removed 2 bases at V and 4 bases at J, leaving 6 bases unmatched. Germline lookup yields CDR1 LGHNT and CDR2 FRNRAP. The CDR3 totals 16 residues. This CDR3 is CASGLLAGGPVETQYF. In DNA form, the CDR3 reads TGTGCTAGTGGTTTGTTAGCGGGGGGGCCCGTAGAGACCCAGTACTTC. Complete variable domain (other parts from reference TRBV12-5 and TRBJ2-5): DARVTQTPRHKVTEMGQEVTMRCQPILGHNTVFWYRQTMMQGLELLAYFRNRAPLDDSGMPKDRFSAEMPDATLATLKIQPSEPRDSAVYFCASGLLAGGPVETQYFGPGTRLLVL.

This clonotype was seen ten or more times. CDR3 DNA: TGTGCCAGCTCACCACGGACCCGATTATATGGCTACACCTTC. Its protein product is CASSPRTRLYGYTF. This chain joins TRBV18 and TRBJ1-2; D is uncertain. CDR3 length: 14 amino acids. Germline loops: CDR1 KGHSH, CDR2 LQKENI. The ends were cut back, 1 base at V and 5 bases at J, with 11 bases in the middle. The variable domain in full, with the rest retrieved from reference TRBV18 and TRBJ1-2, is NAGVMQNPRHLVRRRGQEARLRCSPMKGHSHVYWYRQLPEEGLKFMVYLQKENIIDESGMPKERFSAEFPKEGPSILRIQQVVRGDSAAYFCASSPRTRLYGYTFGSGTRLTVV.

This chain joins TRBV30 and TRBJ1-2; weak D call: TRBD1 (5 bases). V lost 3 bases and J lost 12, with 23 bases in between. This CDR3 has 14 residues. Germline V gene lookup returns CDR1 GTSNPN and CDR2 SVGIG (reference sequence). This CDR3 reads CAWRSGLRMGEDTF. The CDR3 nucleotides are TGTGCCTGGAGGTCAGGTCTAAGGATGGGGGAGGACACCTTC.

The chain links TRBV12-3 or TRBV12-4 to TRBJ2-1; possibly TRBD2 for D (6 bases). Deletions cut 6 bases from V and 6 bases from J, with 12 bases between. The CDR3 is 13 residues long. CDR3 bases: TGTGCCAGCAGAGCCGGGACTCGCAATGAGCAGTTCTTC. Its translation: CASRAGTRNEQFF.

This clonotype was detected a few times. V is TRBV15 and J is TRBJ2-5; 9 bases align to TRBD1. From germline, CDR1 is LNHNV and CDR2 YYDKDF (reference sequence). The J segment lost 2 bases and the V segment lost 5 bases, leaving 9 bases of the junction unmatched. This CDR3 has 16 residues. The CDR3 DNA reads TGTGCCACCAGCCTTATCCCCGGACAGGGGCAAGAGACCCAGTACTTC. Residues: CATSLIPGQGQETQYF.

This clonotype was found a few times. J is TRBJ2-5 and V is TRBV20-1; TRBD1 matches 8 bases. The CDR3 sequence is 15 residues long. J gave up 3 bases and V 8 bases, and 14 bases lay outside the gene matches. The V gene's germline CDR1 is DFQATT and CDR2 SNEGSKA (reference sequence). CDR3 DNA: TGCAGTACTGAGGGCAGGGGGCAAGCTGAAGAGACCCAGTACTTC. Protein product: CSTEGRGQAEETQYF.

This clonotype was counted only a few times. Germline and junction disagree at one end, which may indicate a read error. This chain links TRBV20-1 with TRBJ2-5; weak D call: TRBD2 (7 bases). There are 12 residues in the CDR3. In germline, CDR1 is DFQATT, CDR2 SNEGSKA (reference sequence). This CDR3 is CSAKGGRNEQLF. CDR3 sequence (DNA): TGCAGTGCTAAGGGGGGGAGGAATGAGCAGCTCTTC.

CDR3 protein: CSVPRTGGFGETQYF. The CDR3 DNA reads TGCAGCGTCCCAAGGACAGGGGGCTTTGGAGAGACCCAGTACTTC. This chain joins TRBV29-1 and TRBJ2-5; 11 nucleotides match TRBD1. V dropped 6 bases and J dropped 4; count of bases not matched to a gene: 10. The CDR3 has 15 amino acids. The germline CDR1 and CDR2 sequences are SQVTM and ANQGSEA.

There are many counts of this clonotype. At one of its ends the junction is not consistent with the germline gene, which may arise from a read error. The chain carries TRBV7-2 and TRBJ2-5; a weak D match, TRBD1 (5 bases). Germline V gives CDR1 SGHTA, CDR2 FQGNSA. The CDR3 loop spans 13 amino acids. The CDR3 here is CASSLGARETQYF. The DNA for the CDR3 is TGTGCCAGCAGTTTAGGGGCCAGGGAGACCCAGTACTTC. Full variable domain (remainder filled in from reference TRBV7-2 and TRBJ2-5): GAGVSQSPSNKVTEKGKDVELRCDPISGHTALYWYRQSLGQGLEFLIYFQGNSAPDKSGLPSDRFSAERTGGSVSTLTIQRTQQEDSAVYLCASSLGARETQYFGPGTRLLVL.

V and J are TRBV5-1 and TRBJ2-5, with D unresolved. V shed 1 base and J shed 2 bases, with 15 bases lying between them. This CDR3 spans 16 amino acids. From germline, CDR1 is SGHRS and CDR2 YFSETQ. Here the CDR3 reads CASSLPTGTAQETQYF. The CDR3 DNA reads as TGCGCCAGCAGCTTGCCTACCGGCACAGCTCAAGAGACCCAGTACTTC.

The chain couples TRBV24-1 to TRBJ2-3, with 9 bases lining up with TRBD1. Trimming removed 3 bases from V and 5 bases from J; junction bases left unmatched: 5. This CDR3 is 15 amino acids long. From germline, CDR1 is KGHDR and CDR2 SFDVKD. CDR3: CATSDGQGNKDTQYF. Written as DNA, the CDR3 is TGTGCCACCAGTGATGGACAGGGGAATAAAGATACGCAGTATTTT.

CDR3 nucleotide sequence: TGCGCCAGCAGCTCGGGACTTCGACAGGGCGAGCAGTACTTC. Protein product: CASSSGLRQGEQYF. The chain has TRBV5-1 and TRBJ2-7; weak D call: TRBD1 (7 bases). The CDR3 is 14 amino acids. In germline, CDR1 is SGHRS, CDR2 YFSETQ. V dropped 3 bases and J dropped 6 bases, with 16 bases sitting between them.